This entry lists 30 T cell receptor beta chains sequenced from one sample in a study of cytomegalovirus exposure and HLA in healthy donors. PCR primers comprised 60 Vbeta and 13 Jbeta primers. Repertoires were generated with immunoSEQ multiplex PCR, while TCRdb's copy carries only in-frame clones and drops some. The listing records about 130,000 clones. What was sequenced was PBMCs. The origin of the receptors is a woman in her thirties or forties in good health and CMV-seropositive.

The rearrangement uses TRBV4-2 and TRBJ2-3; D is perhaps TRBD2 (6 bases). Germline V gene data show CDR1 as LGHNA and CDR2 as YNFKEQ. The V and J ends lost 0 bases and 2 bases respectively, with 9 bases between them. This CDR3 region has 15 residues. Written as DNA, the CDR3 is TGTGCCAGCAGCCAAGAAGCGGGTACCACAGATACGCAGTATTTT. Translated: CASSQEAGTTDTQYF.

The chain employs TRBV6-5 and TRBJ1-1; D possibly corresponds to TRBD1 (5 bases). CDR1 is MNHEY, CDR2 SVGAGI, per germline. CDR3 length: 12 amino acids. V was shortened by 6 bases and J by 8 bases, with 13 bases between the two germline ends. The CDR3 DNA reads TGTGCCAGCAGAAAAACTACAGGCGAAGCTTTCTTT. Encoded protein: CASRKTTGEAFF.

The chain couples TRBV7-3 to TRBJ2-1, with 9 bases lining up with TRBD2. The germline V gene encodes CDR1 SGHTA and CDR2 FQGTGA. V trimming: 0 bases; J trimming: 5 bases; junction bases outside the gene matches: 5. CDR3 length equals 16 residues. CDR3 coding DNA: TGTGCCAGCAGCTTAACACTAGCGGGCGGTAACAATGAGCAGTTCTTC. It codes for CASSLTLAGGNNEQFF.

The J gene is TRBJ1-5, the V gene TRBV10-3, with TRBD1 as a possible D gene (5 bases). Germline-derived CDR1 and CDR2 are ENHRY and SYGVKD. V lost 2 bases and J lost 4, with 18 bases in between. The CDR3 consists of 17 residues. CDR3 in amino acids: CAISENHGAGLNQPQHF. As DNA, the CDR3 is TGTGCCATCAGTGAGAACCATGGGGCCGGGCTTAATCAGCCCCAGCATTTT.

The chain links TRBV27 to TRBJ2-1, with D perhaps TRBD1 (5 bases). There are 13 residues in the CDR3. V was pared by 3 bases and J by 5 bases, with 8 bases between. CDR1 and CDR2 (germline): MNHEY, SMNVEV (reference sequence). The CDR3 sequence: CASSFQGHNEQFF. The DNA for the CDR3 is TGTGCCAGCAGTTTTCAGGGCCACAATGAGCAGTTCTTC.

This chain connects TRBV5-1 to TRBJ2-1; D is unclear. CDR3 size: 15 residues. V lost 0 bases and J 9 bases, leaving 16 bases between the germline ends. CDR1 and CDR2 from the germline V gene are SGHRS and YFSETQ. In DNA, the CDR3 is TGCGCCAGCAGCTTGGTTAGCTCAAGTGAAGGTGAGCAGTTCTTC. Amino acids: CASSLVSSSEGEQFF.

This chain joins TRBV27 and TRBJ1-3; 7 nucleotides align to TRBD1. The germline gives CDR1 MNHEY, CDR2 SMNVEV (reference sequence). V lost 2 bases and J lost 1; bases outside the gene matches: 5. This CDR3 spans 16 amino acids. The CDR3 nucleotides are TGTGCCAGCAGTTTAAGAGGGGGCTTTTCTGGAAACACCATATATTTT. Protein product: CASSLRGGFSGNTIYF.

The chain couples TRBV9 to TRBJ2-5; weak D call: TRBD2 (5 bases). V was shortened by 0 bases and J by 5 bases, with 14 bases between the two germline ends. The CDR3 is 15 residues long. Germline CDR1 is SGDLS and CDR2 is YYNGEE. The CDR3 region is CASSVGLAYSETQYF. CDR3 bases: TGTGCCAGCAGCGTAGGCCTAGCCTATAGCGAGACCCAGTACTTC.

The V call is TRBV12-5, the J call TRBJ1-2; TRBD1 might be the D (6 bases). Trimming took 5 bases from V and 12 from J, leaving 13 bases between them. Germline loops: CDR1 LGHNT, CDR2 FRNRAP. The length of the CDR3 is 11 residues. The CDR3 DNA is TGTGCTAGTGGTCCCGACAGGCCCAACACCTTC. This gives the protein CASGPDRPNTF. Full variable domain (rest looked up from reference TRBV12-5 and TRBJ1-2): DARVTQTPRHKVTEMGQEVTMRCQPILGHNTVFWYRQTMMQGLELLAYFRNRAPLDDSGMPKDRFSAEMPDATLATLKIQPSEPRDSAVYFCASGPDRPNTFGSGTRLTVV.

The rearrangement uses TRBV19 and TRBJ2-5; no clear D. Trimming shortened V by 4 bases and J by 5 bases, and 8 bases separated the two germline ends. Germline lookup yields CDR1 LNHDA and CDR2 SQIVND (reference sequence). The CDR3 covers 12 residues. CDR3 region: CASSSVGETQYF. Here the CDR3 DNA reads TGTGCCAGTAGTAGTGTCGGGGAGACCCAGTACTTC.

The CDR3 protein is CASSSVAGGGLEQYF. For the CDR3, the DNA is TGTGCCAGCAGCTCCGTAGCGGGAGGAGGACTCGAGCAGTACTTC. The chain combines TRBV11-1 with TRBJ2-7; the match to TRBD2 covers 10 bases. Germline assignment: CDR1 SGHAT and CDR2 FQDESV (reference sequence). This CDR3 has 15 residues. With V trimmed by 4 bases and J by 6 bases, 9 bases remained unmatched.

The gene calls are TRBV20-1 and TRBJ2-5; D gene unclear. CDR1 and CDR2 from the germline V gene are DFQATT and SNEGSKA (reference sequence). V was trimmed by 7 bases and J by 0 bases, leaving 6 bases between them. The CDR3 spans 11 residues. DNA for the CDR3: TGCAGTGTAATGTACCAAGAGACCCAGTACTTC. Encoded protein: CSVMYQETQYF.

V usage is TRBV28 and J usage is TRBJ1-3; D not certain. Germline V gives CDR1 MDHEN, CDR2 SYDVKM. The CDR3 spans 15 residues. V dropped 5 bases and J dropped 1 base, with 12 bases sitting between them. CDR3 amino acids: CASSTRTGSGNTIYF. The CDR3, as DNA: TGTGCCAGCAGTACCCGAACGGGATCTGGAAACACCATATATTTT.

This chain connects TRBV28 to TRBJ2-7, with 14 bases identical to TRBD2. Per the germline V gene, CDR1 is MDHEN and CDR2 is SYDVKM. With 5 bases clipped from V and 4 bases from J, the junction kept 13 bases outside the gene matches. The CDR3 loop spans 18 amino acids. The CDR3 spells CASSGGTSGRNGLYEQYF. The CDR3 nucleotides are TGTGCCAGCAGTGGAGGGACTAGCGGGAGAAACGGGCTATACGAGCAGTACTTC. Combining the CDR3 with reference TRBV28 and TRBJ2-7 gives the whole variable domain DVKVTQSSRYLVKRTGEKVFLECVQDMDHENMFWYRQDPGLGLRLIYFSYDVKMKEKGDIPEGYSVSREKKERFSLILESASTNQTSMYLCASSGGTSGRNGLYEQYFGPGTRLTVT.

The chain combines TRBV30 with TRBJ1-2; D is undetermined. Germline V gene lookup returns CDR1 GTSNPN and CDR2 SVGIG (reference sequence). The CDR3 runs to 12 residues. The V end was cut by 4 bases, the J end by 5 bases, with 11 bases between. In nucleotides, the CDR3 is TGTGCCTGGACCGTGGGAGGTTATGGCTACACCTTC. Its protein product is CAWTVGGYGYTF.

The chain is built from TRBV27 and TRBJ2-5, with 14 nucleotides matching TRBD2. The V gene end was trimmed by 5 bases and the J gene end by 4 bases; junction bases not matched to a gene: 15. Per the germline V gene, CDR1 is MNHEY and CDR2 is SMNVEV (reference sequence). This CDR3 contains 19 residues. The CDR3 is CASSPRGGLAGVGRETQYF. CDR3 nucleotides: TGTGCCAGCAGTCCCAGGGGGGGACTAGCGGGAGTAGGCAGAGAGACCCAGTACTTC.

The chain combines TRBV7-9 with TRBJ1-1; 11 bases agree with TRBD1. The germline V gene encodes CDR1 SEHNR and CDR2 FQNEAQ (reference sequence). The CDR3 consists of 14 residues. V gave up 5 bases and J gave up 5 bases; unmatched junction bases: 4. The CDR3 spells CASSKGTGGTEAFF. In DNA form, the CDR3 reads TGTGCCAGCAGCAAAGGGACAGGGGGGACTGAAGCTTTCTTT. Variable domain in full (rest from reference TRBV7-9 and TRBJ1-1): DTGVSQNPRHKITKRGQNVTFRCDPISEHNRLYWYRQTLGQGPEFLTYFQNEAQLEKSRLLSDRFSAERPKGSFSTLEIQRTEQGDSAMYLCASSKGTGGTEAFFGQGTRLTVV.

The chain carries TRBV7-9 and TRBJ2-1, with unresolved D. CDR3 length equals 14 residues. Germline V lookup: CDR1 SEHNR, CDR2 FQNEAQ (reference sequence). V lost 3 bases to trimming and J lost 0 bases, with 6 bases between them. The CDR3 here is CASSLYSSYNEQFF. CDR3 coding DNA: TGTGCCAGCAGCTTGTATAGCTCCTACAATGAGCAGTTCTTC.

The chain has TRBV19 and TRBJ1-5, with TRBD1 matching over 7 bases. CDR1 is LNHDA and CDR2 is SQIVND in the germline V gene (reference sequence). The J segment lost 9 bases and the V segment lost 3 bases, leaving 8 bases of the junction unmatched. This CDR3 is 14 amino acids long. The CDR3 DNA follows: TGTGCCAGTAGTATCCCTGGGACAGCTTTGCCCCAGCATTTT. Its protein product is CASSIPGTALPQHF.

V is TRBV11-3 and J is TRBJ2-5; 10 nucleotides agree with TRBD2. The CDR3 runs 17 residues. V was pared by 1 base and J by 2 bases, with 7 bases of the junction left unmatched. Per germline, CDR1 SGHNT and CDR2 YENEEA. For the CDR3, the DNA is TGTGCCAGCAGCTTAGGGCTAGCGGGAGCCGCTCAAGAGACCCAGTACTTC. Translated: CASSLGLAGAAQETQYF. Combining the CDR3 with reference TRBV11-3 and TRBJ2-5 gives the whole variable domain EAGVVQSPRYKIIEKKQPVAFWCNPISGHNTLYWYLQNLGQGPELLIRYENEEAVDDSQLPKDRFSAERLKGVDSTLKIQPAELGDSAVYLCASSLGLAGAAQETQYFGPGTRLLVL.

The rearrangement joins TRBV10-3 to TRBJ2-3; D call uncertain. The CDR3 contains 11 residues. Per germline, CDR1 ENHRY and CDR2 SYGVKD. V was trimmed by 4 bases and J by 4 bases, leaving 3 bases between them. The CDR3 coding sequence is TGTGCCATCAGTGCGGCAGATACGCAGTATTTT. Amino acids: CAISAADTQYF.

As to this clone: The same CDR3 is also encoded by other DNA sequences in this sample. The V gene is TRBV25-1, the J gene TRBJ1-2; D possibly corresponds to TRBD1 (5 bases). The CDR3 contains 14 residues. V was shortened by 4 bases and J by 3 bases, with 12 bases between the two germline ends. Germline CDR1 is MGHDK and CDR2 is SYGVNS. CDR3 protein: CASSGGVGYYGYTF. CDR3 coding DNA: TGTGCCAGCAGTGGGGGGGTTGGATACTATGGCTACACCTTC.

V gene TRBV5-4 combines with J gene TRBJ2-4; D not resolved. The CDR3 runs 12 residues. Trimming shortened V by 7 bases and J by 6 bases, and 11 bases separated the two germline ends. The germline V gene encodes CDR1 SGHNT and CDR2 YYREEE (reference sequence). CDR3 DNA: TGTGCCAGCTCCGGGTTTACAAACATTCAGTACTTC. Translation gives CASSGFTNIQYF.

The chain employs TRBV6-5 and TRBJ2-1; D gene ambiguous. Germline CDR1 and CDR2: MNHEY and SVGAGI. V was pared by 6 bases and J by 9 bases, with 12 bases between. This CDR3 contains 12 residues. Here the CDR3 reads CASRRIRGEQFF. For the CDR3, the DNA is TGTGCCAGCAGACGAATCAGAGGTGAGCAGTTCTTC.

The V call is TRBV7-2, the J call TRBJ2-7; TRBD2 matches 8 bases. This CDR3 region has 13 residues. Trimming cost V 7 bases and J 7 bases; bases outside gene matches: 9. The germline CDR1 and CDR2 sequences are SGHTA and FQGNSA. The CDR3 bases are TGTGCCAGCACCTCGACTAGCGTGAGAGAGCAGTACTTC. Residues: CASTSTSVREQYF.

J is TRBJ2-2 and V is TRBV9; 8 bases are a match to TRBD2. Trimming removed 1 base from V and 6 bases from J; junction bases left unmatched: 5. The V gene's germline CDR1 is SGDLS and CDR2 YYNGEE. The CDR3 has 15 residues. CDR3 sequence: CASSVIGRAAGELFF. For the CDR3, the DNA is TGTGCCAGCAGCGTAATCGGGAGGGCTGCCGGGGAGCTGTTTTTT.

On this clone itself: At one end, the junction sequence differs from germline, possibly due to a read error. The chain carries TRBV4-1 and TRBJ1-1; D gene ambiguous. The germline V gene has CDR1 MGHRA and CDR2 YSYEKL. The CDR3 runs 17 residues. CDR3 region: CASSQDQSGGLNAEAFF. The CDR3 DNA sequence: TGCGCCAGCAGCCAAGATCAATCGGGAGGCTTGAACGCTGAAGCTTTCTTT.

This chain joins TRBV30 and TRBJ1-2; the match to TRBD1 covers 8 bases. This CDR3 has 13 residues. Germline assignment: CDR1 GTSNPN and CDR2 SVGIG (reference sequence). J lost 7 bases, V lost 3 bases, and 7 bases had no gene match. The CDR3, as DNA: TGTGCCTGGAGGCCCCAGGGGGCAGGTGGCTACACCTTC. Translating it yields CAWRPQGAGGYTF. Full variable domain (rest looked up from reference TRBV30 and TRBJ1-2): SQTIHQWPATLVQPVGSPLSLECTVEGTSNPNLYWYRQAAGRGLQLLFYSVGIGQISSEVPQNLSASRPQDRQFILSSKKLLLSDSGFYLCAWRPQGAGGYTFGSGTRLTVV.

The J gene is TRBJ2-1, the V gene TRBV7-9; a weak D match, TRBD2 (5 bases). From germline, CDR1 is SEHNR and CDR2 FQNEAQ (reference sequence). The V end lost 4 bases, the J end lost 7 bases, and 14 bases lay between the germline ends. The CDR3 consists of 14 residues. Here the CDR3 reads CASSSYRGRNEQFF. The CDR3 DNA sequence: TGTGCCAGCAGCTCATATCGGGGTAGGAATGAGCAGTTCTTC.

This sequence joins TRBV7-3 and TRBJ2-2; 9 bases fit TRBD2. The CDR3 extends over 18 amino acids. The germline gives CDR1 SGHTA, CDR2 FQGTGA. Germline trimming cut 3 bases from V and 4 bases from J; bases unmatched to any gene: 12. As DNA, the CDR3 is TGTGCCAGCAGCTTTAATGTTCTAGCGGGAAGAGGCACCGGGGAGCTGTTTTTT. Translating gives CASSFNVLAGRGTGELFF.